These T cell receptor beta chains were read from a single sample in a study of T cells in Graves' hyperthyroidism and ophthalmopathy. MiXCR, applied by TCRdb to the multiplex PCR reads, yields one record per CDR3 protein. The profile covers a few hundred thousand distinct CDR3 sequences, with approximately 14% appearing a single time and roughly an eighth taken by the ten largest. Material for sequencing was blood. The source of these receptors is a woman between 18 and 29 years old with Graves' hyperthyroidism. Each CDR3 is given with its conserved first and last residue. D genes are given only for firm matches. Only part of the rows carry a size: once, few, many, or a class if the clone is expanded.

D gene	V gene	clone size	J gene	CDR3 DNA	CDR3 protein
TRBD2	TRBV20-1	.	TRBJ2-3	TGCAGTGCTCCCCTTAGCGGGGGCCACCCAGATACGCAGTATTTT	CSAPLSGGHPDTQYF
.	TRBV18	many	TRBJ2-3	TGTGCCAGCTCACCGACCCGTCAGGCCGCGGACACAGATACGCAGTATTTT	CASSPTRQAADTDTQYF
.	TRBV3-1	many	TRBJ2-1	TGTGCCAGCAGCCAAGCTGTGGGGGCGGCCCCCGAGCAGTTCTTC	CASSQAVGAAPEQFF
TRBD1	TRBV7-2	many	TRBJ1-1	TGTGCCAGCAGCCCTCGACAGGGGATGATTGAAGCTTTCTTT	CASSPRQGMIEAFF
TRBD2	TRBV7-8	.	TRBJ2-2	TGTGCCAGCAGGCGCCAGGGTAGCGGGGGGTTCCCCGGGGAGCTGTTTTTT	CASRRQGSGGFPGELFF
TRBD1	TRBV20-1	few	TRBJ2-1	TGCAGTGCTCCTTCTCCGGGACAGGGGAACAATGAGCAGTTCTTC	CSAPSPGQGNNEQFF
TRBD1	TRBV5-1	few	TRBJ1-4	TGCGCCAGCAGCTTGAGAGACAGGGGAAGTGAAAAACTGTTTTTT	CASSLRDRGSEKLFF
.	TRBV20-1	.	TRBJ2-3	TGCAGTGCTAGCCTTGCGGATGGGACAGATACGCAGTATTTT	CSASLADGTDTQYF
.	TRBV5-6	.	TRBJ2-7	TGTGCCAGCAGCGAAGTTGTCAGATCCTACGAGCAGTACTTC	CASSEVVRSYEQYF
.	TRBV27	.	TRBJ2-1	TGTGCCAGCAGTGCCGGGACCTTTAACAATGAGCAGTTCTTC	CASSAGTFNNEQFF
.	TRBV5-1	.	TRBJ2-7	TGCGCCAGCAGCTTGGTGATAGGTACCTACGAGCAGTACTTC	CASSLVIGTYEQYF
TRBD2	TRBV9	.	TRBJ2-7	TGTGCCAGCAGCTTCGTGGCGGCAGCGGGAATATACGAGCAGTACTTC	CASSFVAAAGIYEQYF
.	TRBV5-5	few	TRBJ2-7	TGTGCCAGCAGCTTGGGGTCAGCCCTCACCTACGAGCAGTACTTC	CASSLGSALTYEQYF
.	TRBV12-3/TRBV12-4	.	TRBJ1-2	TGTGCCACCAGTCAAAGTCAAGGGGCCTATGGCTACACCTTC	CATSQSQGAYGYTF
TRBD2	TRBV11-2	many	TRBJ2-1	TGTGCCAGCAGCTTACACCCTCGACTAGCGGGCGACTACAATGAGCAGTTCTTC	CASSLHPRLAGDYNEQFF